This is a list of T cell receptor beta chains from one sample in a study of molecular identifiers for immune sequencing clone quantification. TCRdb reprocessed the PCR reads via MiXCR and lists one record per CDR3 protein. The sample has some 41,000 distinct CDR3 sequences, roughly 24% seen once; the top ten hold around 0.97%. What was sequenced was naive CD8+ T cells from blood, with Jurkat cell RNA spiked in. These receptors were obtained from a human donor in good health. Some libraries in this study had Jurkat cell RNA spiked in. CDR3s include the opening cysteine and the closing phenylalanine or tryptophan. Each record gives: clone size, D gene, CDR3 length, J gene, V gene, CDR3 DNA, CDR3 protein. The D gene is left open where the match is weak. Size tells how often a clone was seen (once, few, many) or the class of an expanded clone, and some rows leave it out.

many,TRBD1,16,TRBJ2-3,TRBV7-8,TGTGCCAGCAGCATTATCTCAGGGGGCAGGATAGATACGCAGTATTTT,CASSIISGGRIDTQYF
many,NA,13,TRBJ1-5,TRBV12-3/TRBV12-4,TGTGCCAGCTTGGGACACCCCTTAGAGCCCCAGCATTTT,CASLGHPLEPQHF
once,NA,12,TRBJ1-1,TRBV5-1,TGCGCCAGCAGCGTGCCGAACACTGAAGCTTTCTTT,CASSVPNTEAFF
few,TRBD1,15,TRBJ1-1,TRBV20-1,TGCAGTGCTAGAGATTTCGTACAGGGGCAATCTGAAGCTTTCTTT,CSARDFVQGQSEAFF
many,NA,13,TRBJ2-7,TRBV19,TGTGCCAGTAGTAGTGGGCCAGCCTACGAGCAGTACTTC,CASSSGPAYEQYF
many,TRBD1,19,TRBJ1-3,TRBV11-2,TGTGCCAGCAGCTTACGCCGACCCTCGGACAGGAGATCTGGAAACACCATATATTTT,CASSLRRPSDRRSGNTIYF
NA,NA,15,TRBJ2-5,TRBV11-1,TGTGCCAGCAGCTTTGAGTATCTGTACTCAGAGACCCAGTACTTC,CASSFEYLYSETQYF
many,NA,13,TRBJ2-5,TRBV24-1,TGTGCCACCAGTGGGCCGGGCGGATGGACCCAGTACTTC,CATSGPGGWTQYF
few,TRBD2,13,TRBJ2-5,TRBV20-1,TGCAGTGCTTCGGCTCTAGCGGGAGAGACCCAGTACTTC,CSASALAGETQYF
many,NA,13,TRBJ2-7,TRBV4-1,TGCGCCAGCAGCCAAGAACGGGCATACGAGCAGTACTTC,CASSQERAYEQYF
NA,NA,16,TRBJ2-1,TRBV5-6,TGTGCCAGCAGCTTTTTTAGTCGGCCAGCCTACAATGAGCAGTTCTTC,CASSFFSRPAYNEQFF
few,NA,15,TRBJ1-5,TRBV7-9,TGTGCCAGCAGCTTAACAGGAAGCTCCAATCAGCCCCAGCATTTT,CASSLTGSSNQPQHF
NA,NA,15,TRBJ2-2,TRBV29-1,TGCGGCGTTGAATCCCCACGCTCCTCTGCCGGGGAGCTGTTTTTT,CGVESPRSSAGELFF
few,NA,16,TRBJ2-2,TRBV20-1,TGCGGTGGGGTACCGGTCCTCAGGTCTCCCACCGGGGAGCTGTTTTTT,CGGVPVLRSPTGELFF
many,NA,12,TRBJ2-7,TRBV30,TGTGCCTGGAGTTACAGCCTAAGGGAGCAGTACTTC,CAWSYSLREQYF
few,TRBD1,15,TRBJ2-7,TRBV7-9,TGTGCCAGCAGCTTTCCGGGACAGGCTACCCACGAGCAGTACTTC,CASSFPGQATHEQYF
many,NA,15,TRBJ2-5,TRBV13,TGTGCCAGCAGCTCCTCGGACCGTAGCATAGAGACCCAGTACTTC,CASSSSDRSIETQYF
many,NA,15,TRBJ1-5,TRBV20-1,TGCAGTGCTAGACACGGGCCACTCTCAGATCAGCCCCAGCATTTT,CSARHGPLSDQPQHF
many,TRBD1,13,TRBJ2-7,TRBV7-6,TGTGCCAGCAGGCCCGGGACAGACTACGAGCAGTACTTC,CASRPGTDYEQYF
few,TRBD2,20,TRBJ2-1,TRBV19,TGTGCCAGTCTACCACGAGAGGGGGGGTGGACTAGCGGGAATTACAATGAGCAGTTCTTC,CASLPREGGWTSGNYNEQFF
many,TRBD1,16,TRBJ1-2,TRBV27,TGTGCCAGCAGTCCGCTTTTGACAGGGGGCGTCTATGGCTACACCTTC,CASSPLLTGGVYGYTF
many,NA,14,TRBJ2-4,TRBV7-6,TGTGCCAGCAGCCCGGGGGTTGCCAAAAACATTCAGTACTTC,CASSPGVAKNIQYF
many,NA,12,TRBJ1-1,TRBV7-9,TGTGCCAGCAGCTTATCGACCACTGAAGCTTTCTTT,CASSLSTTEAFF
many,TRBD2,15,TRBJ2-1,TRBV7-2,TGTGCCAGCAGCTTAGTTGCGGGGGGACCCAATGAGCAGTTCTTC,CASSLVAGGPNEQFF
many,TRBD1,17,TRBJ2-3,TRBV4-3,TGCGCCAGCAGACCGGACAGGGGGCTCGGGATGGCAGATACGCAGTATTTT,CASRPDRGLGMADTQYF
many,NA,14,TRBJ1-3,TRBV7-9,TGTGCCAGCAGCCCCCCCAGATCTGGAAACACCATATATTTT,CASSPPRSGNTIYF
many,NA,14,TRBJ2-7,TRBV27,TGTGCCAGCAGTTTATCGGGAGACAGCTACGAGCAGTACTTC,CASSLSGDSYEQYF
many,NA,14,TRBJ1-2,TRBV5-6,TGTGCCAGCAGCTTGGAGAGCAGCAACTATGGCTACACCTTC,CASSLESSNYGYTF